A single sample is the source of the 16 T cell receptor beta chains below, sequenced in a study of shared clonotypes between healthy human individuals. Sequenced by immunoSEQ multiplex PCR; TCRdb stores in-frame clones only, minus some. The data hold around 620,000 clones, with about 95% observed a single time. The naive CD8 population came from CD45RO-negative cells selected for CCR7, without terminally differentiated effector memory CD45RA+ cells. Sequencing was done on a sample of naive CD8+ T cells sorted from blood. These receptors originate from a woman in her thirties in good health.

A word on this clone: This same CDR3 is encoded by further DNA sequences in the sample. The V gene is TRBV27, the J gene TRBJ2-7; 7 bases are shared with TRBD1. The V segment lost 2 bases and the J segment 2 bases; nucleotides outside the gene matches: 0. The CDR3 loop spans 13 amino acids. Germline V lookup: CDR1 MNHEY, CDR2 SMNVEV (reference sequence). This CDR3 reads CASSLGTAYEQYF. The CDR3 nucleotides read TGTGCCAGCAGTTTAGGGACAGCCTACGAGCAGTACTTC.

The chain uses TRBV7-7 and TRBJ2-5; no firm D call. In germline, CDR1 is SSHAT, CDR2 FNYEAQ (reference sequence). V shed 2 bases and J shed 2 bases, with 6 bases lying between them. There are 13 residues in the CDR3. The CDR3 DNA reads as TGTGCCAGCAGCTTAACTCCGCAAGAGACCCAGTACTTC. It translates to CASSLTPQETQYF.

The count of this clone is one. J is TRBJ2-1 and V is TRBV28; D not certain. The CDR3 runs 13 residues. Germline assignment: CDR1 MDHEN and CDR2 SYDVKM. V was pared by 5 bases and J by 3 bases, with 8 bases between. The CDR3 DNA reads as TGTGCCAGCAGTCTTGCCAACTACAATGAGCAGTTCTTC. Amino acids: CASSLANYNEQFF.

About this clone itself: Distinct nucleotide sequences in the sample also encode this CDR3. The CDR3 DNA follows: TGTGCCAGCAGCCAAGATCGGGGAAGCTACGAGCAGTACTTC. It codes for CASSQDRGSYEQYF. This chain joins TRBV4-2 and TRBJ2-7, with a possible D match to TRBD2 (5 bases). The CDR3 length is 14 residues. Germline CDR1 LGHNA, CDR2 YNFKEQ. V was pared by 0 bases and J by 3 bases, with 9 bases between.

The V gene is TRBV27, the J gene TRBJ2-7; 7 nucleotides align to TRBD2. Germline V gene sequence: CDR1 MNHEY, CDR2 SMNVEV (reference sequence). The trim removed 0 bases at V and 4 bases at J, leaving 6 bases unmatched. The CDR3 covers 15 residues. Here the CDR3 reads CASSLSLAELYEQYF. The CDR3 coding sequence is TGTGCCAGCAGTTTATCCCTAGCGGAGCTGTACGAGCAGTACTTC.

The chain couples TRBV2 to TRBJ2-1; TRBD2 matches at 13 bases. This CDR3 is 18 amino acids long. The trim removed 2 bases at V and 0 bases at J, leaving 4 bases unmatched. Germline V gene lookup returns CDR1 SNHLY and CDR2 FYNNEI. This CDR3 is CASSELGTSGNSYNEQFF. The CDR3 nucleotides read TGTGCCAGCAGTGAATTAGGGACTAGCGGGAACTCCTACAATGAGCAGTTCTTC.

Concerning this clone: This CDR3 is also generated by other DNA sequences in the sample. The rearrangement links TRBV28 to TRBJ1-5; 8 nucleotides line up with TRBD1. Germline-derived CDR1 and CDR2 are MDHEN and SYDVKM. V shed 6 bases, J shed 4 bases, and the junction held 5 bases outside the gene matches. The CDR3 sequence is 14 residues long. The CDR3 reads CASSPGQGNQPQHF. For the CDR3, the DNA is TGTGCCAGCAGCCCTGGACAGGGTAATCAGCCCCAGCATTTT. Together with reference TRBV28 and TRBJ1-5, the CDR3 gives the full variable domain: DVKVTQSSRYLVKRTGEKVFLECVQDMDHENMFWYRQDPGLGLRLIYFSYDVKMKEKGDIPEGYSVSREKKERFSLILESASTNQTSMYLCASSPGQGNQPQHFGDGTRLSIL.

This chain uses TRBV5-8 with TRBJ1-1; D gene uncertain. Trimming shortened V by 4 bases and J by 1 base, and 17 bases separated the two germline ends. There are 16 residues in the CDR3. The germline CDR1 and CDR2 sequences are SGHTS and YDEGEE. The CDR3 here is CASSIPTREGNTEAFF. The CDR3 DNA sequence: TGTGCCAGCAGCATACCGACGCGGGAGGGGAACACTGAAGCTTTCTTT.

The chain has TRBV5-6 and TRBJ1-1, with D perhaps TRBD1 (6 bases). The V end was cut by 0 bases, the J end by 10 bases, with 22 bases between. Germline V gene sequence: CDR1 SGHDT, CDR2 YYEEEE. The CDR3 runs 16 residues. The CDR3 DNA follows: TGTGCCAGCAGCTTGGGCGTAGGACAGTCACGTAGCGGAGCTTTCTTT. It yields the protein CASSLGVGQSRSGAFF.

Regarding this clone: At one end the junction does not follow the germline gene, possibly because of a read error. CDR3 sequence reads: CASRSKGGAGWF. The CDR3 nucleotides read TGTGCCAGTAGATCTAAAGGGGGGGCAGGATGGTTC. V and J are TRBV19 and TRBJ2-7; perhaps TRBD2 as D (7 bases). CDR1 and CDR2 (germline): LNHDA, SQIVND (reference sequence). The CDR3 extends over 12 amino acids.

CDR3 sequence reads: CASSPGQLAGVNEQFF. CDR3 DNA: TGCGCCAGCAGCCCTGGCCAACTAGCGGGGGTTAATGAGCAGTTCTTC. This chain joins TRBV5-1 and TRBJ2-1, with 11 bases lining up with TRBD2. The CDR3 runs 16 residues. Trimming at V came to 4 bases and at J to 7 bases, leaving 10 bases not matched to a gene. Germline loops: CDR1 SGHRS, CDR2 YFSETQ.

The chain has TRBV9 and TRBJ2-1; the match to TRBD2 covers 14 bases. Looked up from germline, CDR1 is SGDLS and CDR2 is YYNGEE. V lost 0 bases and J lost 0; bases outside the gene matches: 8. This CDR3 spans 20 amino acids. CDR3 protein: CASSVATGLAGEGSYNEQFF. As DNA, the CDR3 is TGTGCCAGCAGCGTAGCTACGGGACTAGCGGGAGAGGGCTCCTACAATGAGCAGTTCTTC. Variable domain in full (rest from reference TRBV9 and TRBJ2-1): DSGVTQTPKHLITATGQRVTLRCSPRSGDLSVYWYQQSLDQGLQFLIQYYNGEERAKGNILERFSAQQFPDLHSELNLSSLELGDSALYFCASSVATGLAGEGSYNEQFFGPGTRLTVL.

The rearrangement joins TRBV2 to TRBJ2-1, with D possibly TRBD1 on 6 matching bases. Trimming cost V 6 bases and J 9 bases, with 15 bases left between them. The germline V gene encodes CDR1 SNHLY and CDR2 FYNNEI. The CDR3 has 13 residues. The CDR3 DNA follows: TGTGCCAGCAGCCCAGGGGCGGAAGGTGAGCAGTTCTTC. The encoded protein is CASSPGAEGEQFF.

This chain links TRBV13 with TRBJ2-7; D not resolved. The V gene's germline CDR1 is PRHDT and CDR2 FYEKMQ (reference sequence). The CDR3 is 15 residues long. Trimming cost V 5 bases and J 6 bases, with 20 bases left between them. The CDR3 coding sequence is TGTGCCAGCAGCGACCCCCCGTCGGCAGGTGGCGAGCAGTACTTC. Translating gives CASSDPPSAGGEQYF.

This chain links TRBV27 with TRBJ1-5; D gene uncertain. The CDR3 is 17 amino acids. V was shortened by 5 bases and J by 0 bases, with 17 bases between the two germline ends. Germline lookup yields CDR1 MNHEY and CDR2 SMNVEV (reference sequence). CDR3 residues: CASSGEAGPYSNQPQHF. CDR3 nucleotides: TGTGCCAGCAGTGGCGAGGCGGGCCCTTATAGCAATCAGCCCCAGCATTTT.

The CDR3 protein is CASSRQGGNQPQHF. CDR3 coding DNA: TGTGCCAGCAGTCGGCAGGGGGGCAATCAGCCCCAGCATTTT. J is TRBJ1-5 and V is TRBV28; 7 bases are shared with TRBD1. The CDR3 runs to 14 residues. Trimming took 5 bases from V and 2 from J; bases not matched to a gene: 3. The V gene's germline CDR1 is MDHEN and CDR2 SYDVKM. Complete variable domain (other parts from reference TRBV28 and TRBJ1-5): DVKVTQSSRYLVKRTGEKVFLECVQDMDHENMFWYRQDPGLGLRLIYFSYDVKMKEKGDIPEGYSVSREKKERFSLILESASTNQTSMYLCASSRQGGNQPQHFGDGTRLSIL.